The text below deals with one T cell receptor (beta chain). Antigen: not known. Healthy bone marrow donors made up the donor group. The PCR ran on 60 Vbeta and 13 Jbeta primers. Only in-frame clones appear in the TCRdb table, and some are missing; sequencing was by immunoSEQ multiplex PCR. The sample records roughly 110,000 clones, approximately 76% being singletons. This entry is derived from a study of cytomegalovirus exposure and HLA in healthy donors. The CDR3 contains 15 residues. V lost 6 bases, J lost 3 bases, and 10 bases stayed unmatched. CDR1 is SNHLY and CDR2 is FYNNEI in the germline V gene. Study outcomes and limitations: Reported results showed that the classifier diagnosed cytomegalovirus status with high specificity and sensitivity. The records held CMV serostatus as the only immune exposure information.

This clonotype was sampled from a young man in good health and CMV-seronegative. The gene calls are TRBV2 and TRBJ2-7; 8 nucleotides line up with TRBD2. The specimen sequenced was PBMCs. CDR3: CASSGGGTGIYEQYF. CDR3 sequence (DNA): TGTGCCAGCAGCGGGGGGGGGACCGGGATCTACGAGCAGTACTTC.